These 29 T cell receptor beta chains were sequenced from one sample in a study of cytomegalovirus exposure and HLA in healthy donors. The study ran its PCR with 60 Vbeta and 13 Jbeta primers. Sequencing used immunoSEQ multiplex PCR; TCRdb keeps in-frame clones, though not all of them. The data contain under 150,000 clones, 70% to 85% of them singletons. Material for sequencing was PBMCs. The receptors were sampled from a woman aged 55-70 years in good health and CMV-seropositive.

The V gene is TRBV14, the J gene TRBJ1-2; tentatively, D is TRBD1 (6 bases). Germline V gene data show CDR1 as SGHDN and CDR2 as FVKESK. The CDR3 covers 15 residues. V shed 3 bases and J shed 4 bases, with 15 bases lying between them. In nucleotides, the CDR3 is TGTGCCAGCAGCCAGGCCCAGGGGAATGGCTATGGCTACACCTTC. This encodes CASSQAQGNGYGYTF. Based on the CDR3 plus reference TRBV14 and TRBJ1-2, the full variable domain is EAGVTQFPSHSVIEKGQTVTLRCDPISGHDNLYWYRRVMGKEIKFLLHFVKESKQDESGMPNNRFLAERTGGTYSTLKVQPAELEDSGVYFCASSQAQGNGYGYTFGSGTRLTVV.

This rearrangement joins TRBV19 to TRBJ2-3, with 13 bases aligning to TRBD2. The J segment lost 4 bases and the V segment lost 5 bases, leaving 9 bases of the junction unmatched. CDR1 and CDR2 from the germline V gene are LNHDA and SQIVND (reference sequence). There are 17 residues in the CDR3. CDR3 residues: CASSYSGLAGEADTQYF. The CDR3, as DNA: TGTGCCAGTAGTTACTCCGGACTAGCGGGGGAAGCAGATACGCAGTATTTT.

The J gene is TRBJ2-3, the V gene TRBV19; 13 bases fit TRBD2. Germline values: CDR1 LNHDA, CDR2 SQIVND (reference sequence). CDR3 length: 16 residues. V shed 7 bases, J shed 10 bases, and the junction held 14 bases outside the gene matches. CDR3 DNA: TGTGCCAGTAACGGACTAGCGGGGGTAACCCGGGGGGCGCAGTATTTT. This gives the protein CASNGLAGVTRGAQYF.

The rearrangement uses TRBV5-1 and TRBJ1-2, with TRBD1 matching 8 bases. This CDR3 region has 13 residues. The germline V gene encodes CDR1 SGHRS and CDR2 YFSETQ. V gave up 4 bases and J gave up 7 bases; unmatched junction bases: 6. This CDR3 reads CASSQTGAAGYTF. The CDR3 bases are TGCGCCAGCAGCCAGACAGGGGCGGCTGGCTACACCTTC.

This clone was detected once. The gene calls are TRBV6-5 and TRBJ2-5; 9 bases are a match to TRBD2. This CDR3 is 15 amino acids long. V was clipped by 2 bases and J by 2 bases; unmatched bases: 3. Per germline, CDR1 MNHEY and CDR2 SVGAGI. DNA for the CDR3: TGTGCCAGCAGTTACGCGGGGGGGCCTCAAGAGACCCAGTACTTC. It encodes CASSYAGGPQETQYF.

This clone was counted a single time. The chain joins TRBV5-1 to TRBJ1-1; D possibly corresponds to TRBD1 (5 bases). V was shortened by 3 bases and J by 3 bases, with 15 bases between the two germline ends. Germline V gives CDR1 SGHRS, CDR2 YFSETQ. The CDR3 spans 15 residues. The CDR3 protein is CASSSSSGVDTEAFF. The CDR3 DNA sequence: TGCGCCAGCAGCTCTTCGTCGGGGGTGGACACTGAAGCTTTCTTT.

V gene TRBV6-5 combines with J gene TRBJ2-3, with D unclear. The V gene lost 8 bases and the J gene lost 1 base, with 4 bases spanning the gap. This CDR3 is built from 11 residues. Germline values: CDR1 MNHEY, CDR2 SVGAGI. The CDR3 region has the DNA TGTGCCAGCGGAGGCACAGATACGCAGTATTTT. It encodes CASGGTDTQYF.

V usage is TRBV14 and J usage is TRBJ1-1; D possibly corresponds to TRBD1 (6 bases). V lost 1 base, J lost 4 bases, and 7 bases lay in between. The germline gives CDR1 SGHDN, CDR2 FVKESK. This CDR3 region has 13 residues. CDR3 in DNA: TGTGCCAGCAGCCAAGCGACAGGCACTGAAGCTTTCTTT. Translation: CASSQATGTEAFF.

V gene TRBV19 combines with J gene TRBJ2-7; D is possibly TRBD1 (5 bases). This CDR3 spans 17 amino acids. Trimming cost V 5 bases and J 3 bases, with 23 bases left between them. The germline V gene encodes CDR1 LNHDA and CDR2 SQIVND (reference sequence). The CDR3 DNA follows: TGTGCCAGTAGTCTATCGAAGGACACCTCCGTTCTCTACGAGCAGTACTTC. Its translation: CASSLSKDTSVLYEQYF.

This clone was counted a few times. J is TRBJ2-1 and V is TRBV9, with a tentative D call TRBD2 (6 bases). CDR3 size: 14 residues. The germline V and J ends were trimmed by 0 bases and 8 bases, with 12 bases remaining between them. Per the germline V gene, CDR1 is SGDLS and CDR2 is YYNGEE. The CDR3 DNA is TGTGCCAGCAGCGTAGTGGGAGGCCCTGATGAGCAGTTCTTC. Its protein is CASSVVGGPDEQFF.

This clone was detected only a few times. V is TRBV6-5 and J is TRBJ2-6; a weak D match, TRBD2 (5 bases). Germline V gene data show CDR1 as MNHEY and CDR2 as SVGAGI. This CDR3 has 15 residues. V was shortened by 2 bases and J by 4 bases, with 9 bases between the two germline ends. The CDR3 DNA follows: TGTGCCAGCAGTTACCCGGGGTACGGGGCCAACGTCCTGACTTTC. It yields the protein CASSYPGYGANVLTF.

This clone was recorded a few times. The chain is built from TRBV27 and TRBJ2-5; D perhaps matches TRBD2 (6 bases). The CDR3 is made up of 14 amino acids. Germline assignment: CDR1 MNHEY and CDR2 SMNVEV (reference sequence). Between the trimmed V and J ends, which lost 5 bases and 2 bases, there was a span of 12 bases. Written as DNA, the CDR3 is TGTGCCAGCAGTAGAGGGACTTATCAAGAGACCCAGTACTTC. It is translated as CASSRGTYQETQYF.

This clone was picked up a small number of times. This chain uses TRBV4-1 with TRBJ2-5; 8 nucleotides match TRBD2. This CDR3 is 17 amino acids long. The germline CDR1 and CDR2 sequences are MGHRA and YSYEKL. V trimming: 3 bases; J trimming: 2 bases; junction bases outside the gene matches: 11. DNA of the CDR3: TGCGCCAGCAGCCATAGGACTAGCCCTGGAGATCAAGAGACCCAGTACTTC. It is translated as CASSHRTSPGDQETQYF.

The chain combines TRBV18 with TRBJ1-5; 9 positions match TRBD1. Germline CDR1 reads KGHSH; CDR2 reads LQKENI. The ends lost 4 bases at V and 6 bases at J; junction bases unmatched: 10. The CDR3 contains 16 residues. The CDR3 is CASSLGILTGGQPQHF. CDR3 DNA: TGTGCCAGCTCACTGGGGATTTTGACAGGGGGTCAGCCCCAGCATTTT.

The J gene is TRBJ1-5, the V gene TRBV2, with 7 bases aligning to TRBD1. The junction had 5 bases not matched to a gene; V was cut back by 5 bases and J by 4 bases. The CDR3 is made up of 14 amino acids. Germline-derived CDR1 and CDR2 are SNHLY and FYNNEI. The DNA for the CDR3 is TGTGCCAGCAGTCGGACAGGCACGAATCAGCCCCAGCATTTT. Translation gives CASSRTGTNQPQHF.

The gene calls are TRBV6-5 and TRBJ1-5; 7 bases line up with TRBD1. V gave up 5 bases and J gave up 6 bases; unmatched junction bases: 7. This CDR3 is 14 amino acids long. Germline V lookup: CDR1 MNHEY, CDR2 SVGAGI. The CDR3 nucleotides read TGTGCCAGCAGTCCTAGGGGGCTTATTCAGCCCCAGCATTTT. Its protein is CASSPRGLIQPQHF.

The gene calls are TRBV7-9 and TRBJ1-5, with D tentatively TRBD1 (5 bases). Trimming took off 5 bases at V and 6 bases at J, with 11 bases between the two ends. Looked up from germline, CDR1 is SEHNR and CDR2 is FQNEAQ (reference sequence). The CDR3 sequence is 13 residues long. Here the CDR3 reads CASSLGGSQPQHF. The CDR3 nucleotides are TGTGCCAGCAGCCTGGGGGGGAGTCAGCCCCAGCATTTT.

The V call is TRBV29-1, the J call TRBJ2-3; TRBD2 matches 11 bases. From germline, CDR1 is SQVTM and CDR2 ANQGSEA. The trim removed 7 bases at V and 1 base at J, leaving 4 bases unmatched. This CDR3 is built from 14 residues. The CDR3 coding sequence is TGCAGCGGGGAGACTAGCGGGGGCACAGATACGCAGTATTTT. The encoded protein is CSGETSGGTDTQYF.

V usage is TRBV27 and J usage is TRBJ1-5; D is unresolved. V was shortened by 8 bases and J by 5 bases, with 16 bases between the two germline ends. The germline CDR1 and CDR2 sequences are MNHEY and SMNVEV (reference sequence). The CDR3 is 14 residues long. CDR3 protein: CASGLGPIDQPQHF. DNA of the CDR3: TGTGCCAGCGGACTCGGCCCAATCGATCAGCCCCAGCATTTT.

This chain uses TRBV5-5 with TRBJ1-5, with D uncertain. CDR3 size: 15 residues. The germline gives CDR1 SGHKS, CDR2 YYEKEE (reference sequence). V gave up 1 base and J gave up 3 bases, with 11 bases separating them. The CDR3 DNA follows: TGTGCCAGCAGCTTGTGGGGAGACGCCAATCAGCCCCAGCATTTT. Protein product: CASSLWGDANQPQHF. The variable domain in full, with the rest retrieved from reference TRBV5-5 and TRBJ1-5, is DAGVTQSPTHLIKTRGQQVTLRCSPISGHKSVSWYQQVLGQGPQFIFQYYEKEERGRGNFPDRFSARQFPNYSSELNVNALLLGDSALYLCASSLWGDANQPQHFGDGTRLSIL.

The V call is TRBV5-4, the J call TRBJ1-2; D not resolved. Germline V lookup: CDR1 SGHNT, CDR2 YYREEE (reference sequence). The V and J ends lost 4 bases and 7 bases respectively, with 14 bases between them. This CDR3 has 13 residues. CDR3 protein: CASSVDSRGGYTF. The CDR3 DNA sequence: TGTGCCAGCAGCGTGGACTCGCGGGGTGGCTACACCTTC.

The chain is built from TRBV5-1 and TRBJ1-2; possibly TRBD1 for D (5 bases). The V and J ends lost 4 bases and 1 base respectively, with 17 bases between them. The CDR3 length is 16 residues. Germline V gene data show CDR1 as SGHRS and CDR2 as YFSETQ. The CDR3 sequence: CASSTGLPRFNYGYTF. The DNA of the CDR3 is TGCGCCAGCAGCACGGGACTACCGAGATTTAACTATGGCTACACCTTC. Full variable domain (missing parts from reference TRBV5-1 and TRBJ1-2): KAGVTQTPRYLIKTRGQQVTLSCSPISGHRSVSWYQQTPGQGLQFLFEYFSETQRNKGNFPGRFSGRQFSNSRSEMNVSTLELGDSALYLCASSTGLPRFNYGYTFGSGTRLTVV.

V gene TRBV5-5 combines with J gene TRBJ1-2, with D possibly being TRBD1 (5 bases). Trimming shortened V by 4 bases and J by 6 bases, and 16 bases separated the two germline ends. The CDR3 has 14 residues. The germline V gene has CDR1 SGHKS and CDR2 YYEKEE (reference sequence). CDR3 sequence: CASSPARQGNGYTF. The CDR3 DNA reads as TGTGCCAGCAGCCCCGCTCGCCAGGGTAATGGCTACACCTTC. Based on the CDR3 plus reference TRBV5-5 and TRBJ1-2, the full variable domain is DAGVTQSPTHLIKTRGQQVTLRCSPISGHKSVSWYQQVLGQGPQFIFQYYEKEERGRGNFPDRFSARQFPNYSSELNVNALLLGDSALYLCASSPARQGNGYTFGSGTRLTVV.

The CDR3 nucleotides read TGTGCCAGCAGCTTAGTAATAAGGGGACAGGCCAACTCCTACGAGCAGTACTTC. The encoded protein is CASSLVIRGQANSYEQYF. The chain carries TRBV11-2 and TRBJ2-7; 8 nucleotides agree with TRBD1. This CDR3 has 18 amino acids. The ends lost 1 base at V and 0 bases at J; junction bases unmatched: 11. Per germline, CDR1 SGHAT and CDR2 FQNNGV.

This chain uses TRBV29-1 with TRBJ1-2; TRBD1 agrees at 8 bases. The ends lost 2 bases at V and 4 bases at J; junction bases unmatched: 6. This CDR3 spans 14 amino acids. Germline V gene lookup returns CDR1 SQVTM and CDR2 ANQGSEA. The CDR3 loop reads CSVEKAGQAYGYTF. The CDR3 nucleotides read TGCAGCGTTGAAAAAGCGGGACAGGCCTATGGCTACACCTTC.

On this clone itself: Other DNA sequences within the sample encode an identical CDR3. The CDR3 DNA sequence: TGTGCCAGTAGTACTAGCGGGGGGCGGCGAGAGACCCAGTACTTC. Protein: CASSTSGGRRETQYF. The rearrangement uses TRBV19 and TRBJ2-5; 11 bases agree with TRBD2. V lost 4 bases to trimming and J lost 4 bases; unmatched junction nucleotides: 5. The germline V gene encodes CDR1 LNHDA and CDR2 SQIVND (reference sequence). The CDR3 extends over 15 amino acids.

The rearrangement uses TRBV7-9 and TRBJ1-2, with D possibly TRBD1 on 5 matching bases. Between the trimmed V and J ends, which lost 1 base and 8 bases, there was a span of 8 bases. The length of the CDR3 is 12 residues. Per the germline V gene, CDR1 is SEHNR and CDR2 is FQNEAQ (reference sequence). For the CDR3, the DNA is TGTGCCAGCAGCTTAGGTCAGGGAGGCTACACCTTC. It yields the protein CASSLGQGGYTF.

CDR3 sequence: CASSSGTSGGPGTGELFF. In DNA form, the CDR3 reads TGTGCCAGCAGCTCCGGGACTAGCGGGGGCCCGGGAACCGGGGAGCTGTTTTTT. This chain uses TRBV13 with TRBJ2-2; TRBD2 matches at 14 bases. This CDR3 comprises 18 residues. The germline gives CDR1 PRHDT, CDR2 FYEKMQ (reference sequence). The junction had 9 bases not matched to a gene; V was cut back by 4 bases and J by 5 bases. The complete variable domain, with remaining parts taken from reference TRBV13 and TRBJ2-2, reads AAGVIQSPRHLIKEKRETATLKCYPIPRHDTVYWYQQGPGQDPQFLISFYEKMQSDKGSIPDRFSAQQFSDYHSELNMSSLELGDSALYFCASSSGTSGGPGTGELFFGEGSRLTVL.

This clone came up a few times. The chain couples TRBV6-1 to TRBJ1-2; D not resolved. V was shortened by 0 bases and J by 3 bases, with 8 bases between the two germline ends. This CDR3 comprises 14 residues. The V gene's germline CDR1 is MNHNS and CDR2 SASEGT. The CDR3 here is CASSEADGDYGYTF. The CDR3 DNA reads as TGTGCCAGCAGTGAAGCGGACGGGGACTATGGCTACACCTTC.